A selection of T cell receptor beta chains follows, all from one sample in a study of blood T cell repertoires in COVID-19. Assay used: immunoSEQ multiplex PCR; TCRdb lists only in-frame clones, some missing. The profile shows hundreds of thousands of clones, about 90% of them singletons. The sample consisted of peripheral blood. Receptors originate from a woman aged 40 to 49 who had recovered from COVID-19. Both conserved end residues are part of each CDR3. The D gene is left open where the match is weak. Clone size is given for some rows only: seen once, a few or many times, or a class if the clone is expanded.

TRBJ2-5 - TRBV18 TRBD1 CATARGLRETQYF TGTGCCACCGCGAGGGGGCTTCGAGAGACCCAGTACTTC
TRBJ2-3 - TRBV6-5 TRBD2 CASSYGRARGTQYF TGTGCCAGCAGTTACGGGAGGGCGCGGGGAACGCAGTATTTT
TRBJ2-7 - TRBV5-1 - CASSPRDTFYEQYF TGCGCCAGCTCCCCCAGGGACACATTCTACGAGCAGTACTTC
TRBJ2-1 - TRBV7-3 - CASSLGGNSYNEQFF TGTGCCAGCAGCTTGGGGGGAAACTCCTACAATGAGCAGTTCTTC
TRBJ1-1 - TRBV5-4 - CASSLAVGANTEAFF TGTGCCAGCAGCTTGGCCGTCGGAGCGAACACTGAAGCTTTCTTT
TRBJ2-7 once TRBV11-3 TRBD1 CASSRGTGDREQYF TGTGCCAGCAGCCGCGGGACAGGGGATAGGGAGCAGTACTTC
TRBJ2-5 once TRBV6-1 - CASSEALAGEETQYF TGTGCCAGCAGTGAAGCATTGGCAGGGGAAGAGACCCAGTACTTC
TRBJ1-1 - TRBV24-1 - CATSVTGLWNTEAFF TGTGCCACCAGTGTAACGGGACTTTGGAACACTGAAGCTTTCTTT
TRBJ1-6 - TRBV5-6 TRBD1 CASSSDRGRSPLHF TGTGCCAGCAGTTCGGACAGGGGGCGTTCACCCCTCCACTTT
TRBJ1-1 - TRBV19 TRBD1 CASSIVQGDTEAFF TGTGCCAGTAGTATCGTACAGGGGGACACTGAAGCTTTCTTT
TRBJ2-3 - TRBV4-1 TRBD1 CASSPPWGQILDTQYF TGCGCCAGCAGCCCCCCGTGGGGACAGATCTTAGATACGCAGTATTTT
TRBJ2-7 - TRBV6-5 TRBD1 CASSYGGQATYEQYF TGTGCCAGCAGTTACGGGGGACAGGCTACCTACGAGCAGTACTTC
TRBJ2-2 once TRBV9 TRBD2 CASSVGPSGGNTGELFF TGTGCCAGCAGCGTAGGGCCTAGCGGGGGGAACACCGGGGAGCTGTTTTTT
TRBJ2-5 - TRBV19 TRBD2 CASSSVAGETQYF TGTGCCAGTAGTAGCGTAGCGGGGGAGACCCAGTACTTC
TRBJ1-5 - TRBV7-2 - CASSLKRGQPQHF TGTGCCAGCAGCTTAAAGCGTGGTCAGCCCCAGCATTTT
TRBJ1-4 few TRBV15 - CATSRDRGWDEKLFF TGTGCCACCAGCAGAGACAGGGGTTGGGATGAAAAACTGTTTTTT
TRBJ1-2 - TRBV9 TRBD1 CASSATGGPTYGYTF TGTGCCAGCAGCGCCACAGGGGGCCCCACTTATGGCTACACCTTC
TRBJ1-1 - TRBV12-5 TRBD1 CASGLPRGDSVNTEAFF TGTGCTAGTGGTTTGCCAAGAGGGGACAGTGTGAACACTGAAGCTTTCTTT
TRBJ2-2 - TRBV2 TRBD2 CASSATSGGSTGELFF TGTGCCAGCAGCGCGACTAGCGGGGGTTCCACCGGGGAGCTGTTTTTT
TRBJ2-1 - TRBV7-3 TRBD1 CASSLTGGLYNEQFF TGTGCCAGCAGCTTGACAGGGGGCCTTTACAATGAGCAGTTCTTC
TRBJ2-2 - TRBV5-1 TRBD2 CASSLAGTNTGELFF TGCGCCAGCAGCTTAGCGGGGACGAACACCGGGGAGCTGTTTTTT
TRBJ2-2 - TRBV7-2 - CASSLAPGSGENTGELFF TGTGCCAGCAGCTTAGCCCCGGGGTCAGGGGAGAACACCGGGGAGCTGTTTTTT
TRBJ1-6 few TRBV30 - CAWTQDRNNSPLHF TGTGCCTGGACCCAAGACAGGAATAATTCACCCCTCCACTTT
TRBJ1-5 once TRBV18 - CASSRQEEEPQHF TGTGCCAGCTCACGACAGGAAGAGGAGCCCCAGCATTTT
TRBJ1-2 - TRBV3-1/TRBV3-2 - CASSQGNRAFF TGTGCCAGCAGCCAAGGAAACAGGGCATTCTTC
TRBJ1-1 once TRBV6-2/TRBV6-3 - CASSYATVEAFF TGTGCCAGCAGTTACGCAACAGTTGAAGCTTTCTTT
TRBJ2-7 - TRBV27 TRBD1 CASSLSGWGQPSEQYF TGTGCCAGCAGTTTATCGGGGTGGGGACAGCCGTCCGAGCAGTACTTC
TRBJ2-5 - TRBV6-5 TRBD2 CATVAGGETQYF TGTGCCACAGTAGCGGGAGGAGAGACCCAGTACTTC
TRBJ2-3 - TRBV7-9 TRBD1 CASSLSQGGTDTQYF TGTGCCAGCAGCTTAAGCCAGGGGGGCACAGATACGCAGTATTTT
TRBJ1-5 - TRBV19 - CASSIRANQPQHF TGTGCCAGTAGTATCAGGGCAAATCAGCCCCAGCATTTT
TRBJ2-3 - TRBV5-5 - CASSPRPFNYIDTQYF TGTGCCAGCAGTCCCAGACCTTTTAACTATATAGATACGCAGTATTTT
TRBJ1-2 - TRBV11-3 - CASSPQGQYGYTF TGTGCCAGCAGCCCACAGGGTCAATATGGCTACACCTTC
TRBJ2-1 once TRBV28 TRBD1 CASSFGQGAVYEQFF TGTGCCAGCAGTTTTGGGCAGGGGGCGGTCTATGAGCAGTTCTTC
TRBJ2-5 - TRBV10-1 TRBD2 CASIEGLAGGLIRGETQYF TGCGCCAGCATCGAAGGACTAGCGGGGGGACTCATCAGGGGAGAGACCCAGTACTTC
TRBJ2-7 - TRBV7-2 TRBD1 CASSIGTGRDEQYF TGTGCCAGCAGCATTGGGACAGGCCGGGACGAGCAGTACTTC
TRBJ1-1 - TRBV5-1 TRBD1 CASSWTGGHTEAFF TGCGCCAGCAGCTGGACAGGGGGTCACACTGAAGCTTTCTTT
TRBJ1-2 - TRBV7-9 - CASSLNSMDGYTF TGTGCCAGCAGCTTAAACAGCATGGATGGCTACACCTTC
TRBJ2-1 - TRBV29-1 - CSVHEQGSYNEQFF TGCAGCGTCCACGAGCAGGGCTCCTACAATGAGCAGTTCTTC
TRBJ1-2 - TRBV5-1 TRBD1 CASSLESWTGPHGYTF TGCGCCAGCAGCTTGGAGAGCTGGACAGGTCCGCATGGCTACACCTTC
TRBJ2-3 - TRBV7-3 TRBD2 CASSRLAGTDTQYF TGTGCCAGCAGCAGGCTAGCGGGGACAGATACGCAGTATTTT
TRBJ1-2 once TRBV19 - CASSIPGLGGYTF TGTGCCAGTAGTATCCCGGGATTAGGAGGCTACACCTTC
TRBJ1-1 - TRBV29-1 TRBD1 CSIGTGGTEAFF TGCAGCATCGGTACAGGGGGCACTGAAGCTTTCTTT
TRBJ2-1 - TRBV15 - CATSRPNRVYYNEQFF TGTGCCACCAGCAGACCGAACAGGGTATACTACAATGAGCAGTTCTTC
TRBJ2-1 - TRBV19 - CASSIDRNSYNEQFF TGTGCCAGTAGTATCGACAGAAACTCCTACAATGAGCAGTTCTTC
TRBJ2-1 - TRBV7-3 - CASSLQGSYNEQFF TGTGCCAGCAGCTTGCAGGGGTCCTACAATGAGCAGTTCTTC
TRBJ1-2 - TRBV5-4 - CASSLPGFGGRVYGYTF TGTGCCAGCAGCTTGCCGGGATTTGGGGGCAGGGTTTATGGCTACACCTTC
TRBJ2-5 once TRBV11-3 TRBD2 CASSSIYGRGAGETQYF TGTGCCAGCAGCTCAATCTACGGGCGGGGGGCAGGAGAGACCCAGTACTTC
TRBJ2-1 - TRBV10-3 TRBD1 CAISEAGQVSYNEQFF TGTGCCATCAGTGAGGCCGGACAGGTGAGCTACAATGAGCAGTTCTTC
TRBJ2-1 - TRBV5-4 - CASSSSSVTMFGIDEQFF TGTGCCAGCAGCTCCTCCTCAGTGACAATGTTCGGTATAGATGAGCAGTTCTTC
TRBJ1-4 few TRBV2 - CASLWGLGNEKLFF TGTGCCAGCTTATGGGGCTTAGGGAATGAAAAACTGTTTTTT
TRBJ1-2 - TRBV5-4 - CASSLSGAAYGYTF TGTGCCAGCAGCTTGTCAGGGGCCGCCTATGGCTACACCTTC
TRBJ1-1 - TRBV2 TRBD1 CASSDSTDRGREAFF TGTGCCAGCAGTGACTCCACCGACAGGGGCCGTGAAGCTTTCTTT
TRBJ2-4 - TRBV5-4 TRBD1 CASSSPGQGEKNIQYF TGTGCCAGCAGCTCCCCGGGACAGGGGGAAAAAAACATTCAGTACTTC
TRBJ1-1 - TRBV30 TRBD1 CAWTYTGGTEAFF TGTGCCTGGACTTACACAGGGGGAACTGAAGCTTTCTTT
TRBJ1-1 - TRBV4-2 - CASSQDTRQAFF TGTGCCAGCAGCCAGGACACCCGGCAGGCTTTCTTT
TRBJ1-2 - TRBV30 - CAWSLAFNYGYTF TGTGCCTGGAGTCTGGCCTTTAACTATGGCTACACCTTC
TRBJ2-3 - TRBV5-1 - CASSLGTSDTQYF TGCGCCAGCAGCTTGGGGACATCAGATACGCAGTATTTT
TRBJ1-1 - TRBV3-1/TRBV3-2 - CASSQDFFSGVGRDTEAFF TGTGCCAGCAGCCAAGACTTCTTTTCAGGGGTGGGTAGGGACACTGAAGCTTTCTTT